The T cell receptor beta chain under discussion was sequenced for a study of T-cell reconstitution after alpha-beta-depleted transplantation in children. This clonotype appeared a few times. As it was prepared, the TCRbeta library received unique molecular identifiers. From the PCR reads, TCRdb called clonotypes with MiXCR, one entry per CDR3 protein. The sample carries 700,000 to 950,000 distinct CDR3 sequences, around 17% recorded once. Per the germline V gene, CDR1 is WSHSY and CDR2 is SAAADI. Trimming took off 10 bases at V and 0 bases at J, with 13 bases between the two ends. The CDR3 sequence is 13 residues long.

The gene calls are TRBV10-2 and TRBJ2-7, with D perhaps assigned TRBD1 or TRBD2 (5 bases each). The sample was PBMCs, mostly from graft donor cells, taken 360 days after TCRalphabeta/CD19-depleted stem cell transplant. The TCR sequence derives from a male patient younger than 18 who had a stem cell transplant for acute lymphoblastic leukemia, so the T cells may come from the graft donor. CDR3 protein: CATGTTASYEQYF. CDR3 bases: TGCGCCACCGGGACCACCGCCTCCTACGAGCAGTACTTC.